This entry concerns a single TCR beta chain. This entry belongs to a study of blood T cell repertoires in COVID-19. This table comes from immunoSEQ multiplex PCR, and its TCRdb copy is limited to in-frame clones, with some not included. The sample yields approximately 200,000 clones, under 90% seen once. Germline CDR1 reads SGHVS; CDR2 reads FNYEAQ. This CDR3 is 17 amino acids long. V lost 1 base to trimming and J lost 0 bases; unmatched junction nucleotides: 5. The sequence derives from a man aged 60 to 75 who had recovered from COVID-19. The sample consisted of PBMCs or T cells enriched from blood (not recorded which). The genes are TRBV7-6 and TRBJ2-1; 8 bases agree with TRBD2. The CDR3 DNA is TGTGCCAGCAGCTTAGTTGGCGGGGGGAGCTCCTACAATGAGCAGTTCTTC. Translation gives CASSLVGGGSSYNEQFF.